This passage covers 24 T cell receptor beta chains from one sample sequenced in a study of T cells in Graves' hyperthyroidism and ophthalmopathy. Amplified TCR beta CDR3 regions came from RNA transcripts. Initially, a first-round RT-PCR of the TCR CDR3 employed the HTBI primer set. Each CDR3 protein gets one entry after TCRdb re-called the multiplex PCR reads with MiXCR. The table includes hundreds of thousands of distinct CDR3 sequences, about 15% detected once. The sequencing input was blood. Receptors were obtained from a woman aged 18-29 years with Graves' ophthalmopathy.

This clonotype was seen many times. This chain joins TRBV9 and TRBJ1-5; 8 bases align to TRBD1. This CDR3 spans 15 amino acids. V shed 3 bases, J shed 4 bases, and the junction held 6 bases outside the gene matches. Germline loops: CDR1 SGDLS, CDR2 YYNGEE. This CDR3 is CASSEGQGANQPQHF. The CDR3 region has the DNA TGTGCCAGCAGCGAAGGTCAGGGGGCGAATCAGCCCCAGCATTTT.

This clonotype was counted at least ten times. This CDR3 is CATSEASGDYNEQFF. As DNA, the CDR3 is TGTGCCACCAGTGAGGCTAGCGGAGACTACAATGAGCAGTTCTTC. The V gene is TRBV24-1, the J gene TRBJ2-1; 7 nucleotides agree with TRBD2. Germline values: CDR1 KGHDR, CDR2 SFDVKD. The CDR3 contains 15 residues. V lost 4 bases and J lost 3; bases outside the gene matches: 5.

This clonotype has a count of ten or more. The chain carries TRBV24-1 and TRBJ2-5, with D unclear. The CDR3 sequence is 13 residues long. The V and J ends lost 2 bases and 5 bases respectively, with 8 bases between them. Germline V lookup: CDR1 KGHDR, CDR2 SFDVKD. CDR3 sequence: CATSDSTQETQYF. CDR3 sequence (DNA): TGTGCCACCAGTGATTCTACCCAGGAGACCCAGTACTTC.

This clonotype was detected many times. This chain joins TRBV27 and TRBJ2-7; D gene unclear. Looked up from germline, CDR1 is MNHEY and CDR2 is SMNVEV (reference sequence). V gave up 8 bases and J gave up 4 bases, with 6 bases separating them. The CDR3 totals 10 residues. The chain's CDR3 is CASGRYEQYF. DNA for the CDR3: TGTGCCAGCGGGCGATACGAGCAGTACTTC.

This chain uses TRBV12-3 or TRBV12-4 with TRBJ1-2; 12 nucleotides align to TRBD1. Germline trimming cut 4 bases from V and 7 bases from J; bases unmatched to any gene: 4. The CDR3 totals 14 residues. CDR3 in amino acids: CASSSGQGARGYTF. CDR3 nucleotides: TGTGCCAGCAGTTCGGGACAGGGGGCTCGTGGCTACACCTTC.

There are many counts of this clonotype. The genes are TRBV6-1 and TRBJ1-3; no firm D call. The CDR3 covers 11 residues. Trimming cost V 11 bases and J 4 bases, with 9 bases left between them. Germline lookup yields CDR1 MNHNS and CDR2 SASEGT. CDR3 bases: TGTGCCGAGGGTTCAGGAAACACCATATATTTT. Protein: CAEGSGNTIYF.

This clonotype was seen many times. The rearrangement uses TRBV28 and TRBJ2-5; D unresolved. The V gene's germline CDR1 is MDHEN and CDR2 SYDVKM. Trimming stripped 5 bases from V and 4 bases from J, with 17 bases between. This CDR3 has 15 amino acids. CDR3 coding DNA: TGTGCCAGCAGTCTTACTGACGGCCGTAGAGAGACCCAGTACTTC. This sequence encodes CASSLTDGRRETQYF.

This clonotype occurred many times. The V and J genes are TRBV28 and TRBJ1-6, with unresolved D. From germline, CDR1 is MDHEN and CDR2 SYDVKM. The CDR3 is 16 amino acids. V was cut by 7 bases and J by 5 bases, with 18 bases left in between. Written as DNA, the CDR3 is TGTGCCAGCACCCCAGATAACGCTAGGAATAATTCACCCCTCCACTTT. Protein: CASTPDNARNNSPLHF.

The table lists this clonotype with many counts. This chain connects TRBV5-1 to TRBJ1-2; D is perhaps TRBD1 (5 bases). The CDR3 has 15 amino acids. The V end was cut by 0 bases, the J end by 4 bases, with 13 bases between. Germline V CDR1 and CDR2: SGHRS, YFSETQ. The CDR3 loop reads CASSLVAGESYGYTF. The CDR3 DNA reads TGCGCCAGCAGCTTGGTAGCGGGGGAGTCCTATGGCTACACCTTC.

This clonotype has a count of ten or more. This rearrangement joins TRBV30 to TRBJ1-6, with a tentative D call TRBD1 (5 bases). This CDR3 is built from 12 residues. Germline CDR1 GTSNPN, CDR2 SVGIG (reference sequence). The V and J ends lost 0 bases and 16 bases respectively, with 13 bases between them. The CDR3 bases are TGTGCCTGGAGTGTACTACTGGAGGGGCTCCACTTT. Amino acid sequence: CAWSVLLEGLHF. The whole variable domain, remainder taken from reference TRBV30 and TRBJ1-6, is SQTIHQWPATLVQPVGSPLSLECTVEGTSNPNLYWYRQAAGRGLQLLFYSVGIGQISSEVPQNLSASRPQDRQFILSSKKLLLSDSGFYLCAWSVLLEGLHFGNGTRLTVT.

CDR3 protein: CASSISQSDQPQHF. The CDR3 region has the DNA TGTGCCAGTAGTATTAGCCAGAGCGATCAGCCCCAGCATTTT. The chain carries TRBV19 and TRBJ1-5, with D unclear. The germline V gene has CDR1 LNHDA and CDR2 SQIVND (reference sequence). The CDR3 runs to 14 residues. V was pared by 3 bases and J by 5 bases, with 11 bases between.

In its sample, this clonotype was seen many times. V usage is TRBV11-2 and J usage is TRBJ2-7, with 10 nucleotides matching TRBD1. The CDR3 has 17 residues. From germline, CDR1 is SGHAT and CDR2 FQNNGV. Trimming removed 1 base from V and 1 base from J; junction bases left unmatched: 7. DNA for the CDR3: TGTGCCAGCAGCTTAGGGACAGGGGGGATTAGGTCCTACGAGCAGTACTTC. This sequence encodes CASSLGTGGIRSYEQYF.

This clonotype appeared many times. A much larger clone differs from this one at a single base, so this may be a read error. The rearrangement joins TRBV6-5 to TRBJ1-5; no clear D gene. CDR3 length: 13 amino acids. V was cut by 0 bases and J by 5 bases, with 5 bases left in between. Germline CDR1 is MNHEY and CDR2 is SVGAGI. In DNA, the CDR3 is TGTGCCAGCAGTTACTCGAGGGATCAGCCCCAGCATTTT. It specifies CASSYSRDQPQHF.

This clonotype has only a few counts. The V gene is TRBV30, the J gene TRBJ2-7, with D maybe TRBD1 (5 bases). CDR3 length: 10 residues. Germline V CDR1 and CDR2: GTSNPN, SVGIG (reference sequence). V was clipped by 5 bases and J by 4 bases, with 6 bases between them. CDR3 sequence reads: CAWGQYEQYF. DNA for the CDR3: TGTGCCTGGGGACAATACGAGCAGTACTTC.

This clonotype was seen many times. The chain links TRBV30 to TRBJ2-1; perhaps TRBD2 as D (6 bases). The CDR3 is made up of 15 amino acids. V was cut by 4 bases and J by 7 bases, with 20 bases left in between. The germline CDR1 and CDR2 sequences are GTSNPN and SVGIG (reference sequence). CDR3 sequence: CAWNFLARGNNEQFF. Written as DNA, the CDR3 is TGTGCCTGGAACTTCCTAGCGAGAGGGAATAATGAGCAGTTCTTC.

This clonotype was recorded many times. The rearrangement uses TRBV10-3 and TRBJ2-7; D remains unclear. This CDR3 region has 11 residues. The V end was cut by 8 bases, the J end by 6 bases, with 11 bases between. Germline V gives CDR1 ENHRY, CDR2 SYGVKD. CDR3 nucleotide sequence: TGTGCCATCCTCAGTTTGGGCGAGCAGTACTTC. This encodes CAILSLGEQYF.

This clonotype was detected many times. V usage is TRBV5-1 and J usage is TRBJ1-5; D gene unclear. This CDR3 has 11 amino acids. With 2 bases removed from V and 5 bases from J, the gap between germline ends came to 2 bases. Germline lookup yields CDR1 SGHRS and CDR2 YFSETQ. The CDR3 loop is CASSFDQPQHF. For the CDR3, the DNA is TGCGCCAGCAGCTTCGATCAGCCCCAGCATTTT. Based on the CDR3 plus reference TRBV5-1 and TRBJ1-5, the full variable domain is KAGVTQTPRYLIKTRGQQVTLSCSPISGHRSVSWYQQTPGQGLQFLFEYFSETQRNKGNFPGRFSGRQFSNSRSEMNVSTLELGDSALYLCASSFDQPQHFGDGTRLSIL.

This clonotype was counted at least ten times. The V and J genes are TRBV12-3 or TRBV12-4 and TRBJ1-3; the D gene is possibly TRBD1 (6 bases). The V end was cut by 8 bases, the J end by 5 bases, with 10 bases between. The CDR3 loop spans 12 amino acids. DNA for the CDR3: TGTGCCAGCGGGGACACAAGAAACACCATATATTTT. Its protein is CASGDTRNTIYF.

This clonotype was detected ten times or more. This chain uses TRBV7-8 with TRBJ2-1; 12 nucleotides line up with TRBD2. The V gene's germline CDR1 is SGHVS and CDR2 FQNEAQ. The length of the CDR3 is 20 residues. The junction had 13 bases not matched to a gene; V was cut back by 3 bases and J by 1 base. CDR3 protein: CASSLSRTASGGASYNEQFF. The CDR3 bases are TGTGCCAGCAGCTTGAGCAGGACAGCTAGCGGGGGGGCGTCCTACAATGAGCAGTTCTTC.

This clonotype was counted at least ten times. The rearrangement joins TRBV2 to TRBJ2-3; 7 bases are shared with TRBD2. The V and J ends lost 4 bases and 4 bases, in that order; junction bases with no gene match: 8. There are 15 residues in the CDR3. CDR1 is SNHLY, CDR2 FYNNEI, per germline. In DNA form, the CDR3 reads TGTGCCAGCAGTGCCGTGGGGGGGAGCGCAGATACGCAGTATTTT. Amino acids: CASSAVGGSADTQYF.

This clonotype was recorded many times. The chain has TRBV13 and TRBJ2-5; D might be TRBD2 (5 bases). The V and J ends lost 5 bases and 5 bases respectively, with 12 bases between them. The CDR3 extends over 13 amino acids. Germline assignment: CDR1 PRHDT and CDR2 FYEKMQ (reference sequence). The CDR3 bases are TGTGCCAGCAGCCCCGTAGCGTCGGAGACCCAGTACTTC. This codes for CASSPVASETQYF.

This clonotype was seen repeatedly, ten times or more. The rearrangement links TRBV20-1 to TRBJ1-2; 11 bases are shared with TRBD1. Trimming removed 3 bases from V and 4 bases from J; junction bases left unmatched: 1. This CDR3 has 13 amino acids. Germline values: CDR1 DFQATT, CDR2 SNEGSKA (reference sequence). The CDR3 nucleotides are TGCAGTGCTAGTGGACAGGGGGCCTATGGCTACACCTTC. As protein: CSASGQGAYGYTF.

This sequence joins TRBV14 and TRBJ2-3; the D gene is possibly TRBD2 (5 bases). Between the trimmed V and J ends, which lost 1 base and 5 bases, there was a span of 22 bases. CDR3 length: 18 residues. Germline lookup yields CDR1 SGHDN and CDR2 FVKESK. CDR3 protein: CASSQVGRGRPSGDTQYF. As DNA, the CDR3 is TGTGCCAGCAGCCAAGTCGGCCGAGGGCGTCCATCGGGAGATACGCAGTATTTT.

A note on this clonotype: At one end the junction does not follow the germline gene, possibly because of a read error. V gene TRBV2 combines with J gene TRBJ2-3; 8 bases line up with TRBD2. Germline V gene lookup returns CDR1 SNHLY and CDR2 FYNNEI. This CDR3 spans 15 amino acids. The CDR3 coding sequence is TGTGCCAGCAGCCTCGGGAGGGGTAAGACAGATACGCGGTATTTT. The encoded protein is CASSLGRGKTDTRYF.